The entry that follows covers one TCR beta chain sequence. The antigen remains undetermined. Single viable CD3+CD4+CD8-CD45RO+ cells were sorted as the memory CD4+ T cells. Positive selection with CD4 microbeads enriched total CD4+ T cells. The CDR3 length is 16 residues. Deletions cut 4 bases from V and 5 bases from J, with 21 bases between. The germline CDR1 and CDR2 sequences are SGHNT and YYREEE (reference sequence). This record belongs to a study of memory CD4+ T cells and cytomegalovirus serostatus. Study-wide findings and caveats: The CMV-associated TCR signature appears largely within the CD4+ memory repertoire. Of under 200 reported CMV TCRbeta sequences, 55 to 80 were found in memory CD4+ repertoires. CMV serostatus prediction reached median AUC around 0.94, or 0.89 with US-trained model.

Sequencing used immunoSEQ multiplex PCR; TCRdb keeps in-frame clones, though not all of them. Of roughly 48,000 clones listed, around 82% are singletons. The sequence was obtained from an adult in good health and CMV-seropositive. The material sequenced was memory CD4+ T cells from blood. The chain employs TRBV5-4 and TRBJ2-5, with D possibly matching TRBD2 (6 bases). CDR3 amino acids: CASSRGAGTSGETQYF. CDR3 coding DNA: TGTGCCAGCAGCCGTGGGGCGGGAACCTCCGGGGAGACCCAGTACTTC.